This T cell receptor beta chain was captured by sequencing in a study of blood T cell repertoires in COVID-19. Study at large: Whether acute or convalescent, the COVID-19 samples came from the United States, Italy and Spain. The analysed material was cDNA or gDNA that came from T cells, B-cell-depleted T cells, or PBMCs.

In germline, CDR1 is SGHRS, CDR2 YFSETQ. The CDR3 extends over 13 amino acids. V dropped 2 bases and J dropped 3 bases, with 9 bases sitting between them. Methods used by the authors: Reference gene primer amplification in the assay estimated nucleated cell counts. The protocol was immunoSEQ multiplex PCR, while the TCRdb copy is restricted to in-frame clones and leaves out a portion. From that table come the V and J calls and clone size; the DNA was used to work out D and trimming. The repertoire includes 20,000 to 30,000 clones, around 90% of them detected once, and approximately 11% sits in the top ten.

V usage is TRBV5-1 and J usage is TRBJ2-7; D uncertain. This clonotype was obtained from a man between 70 and 80 years old with acute or convalescent COVID-19. The sample consisted of peripheral blood. CDR3 amino acids: CASSFERGYEQYF. The DNA of the CDR3 is TGCGCCAGCAGCTTTGAGCGCGGCTACGAGCAGTACTTC.